The sequence of this T cell receptor (beta chain) was determined in a study of blood T cell repertoires in COVID-19. CDR1 GTSNPN and CDR2 SVGIG come from the germline V gene (reference sequence). The CDR3 contains 16 residues. Deletions cut 0 bases from V and 0 bases from J, with 14 bases between. Some clones are missing from TCRdb's copy, which holds only in-frame ones; the method was immunoSEQ multiplex PCR. The sample has 410,000 or so clones; around 89% are singletons. The receptor comes from a woman in her thirties or forties with COVID-19, enrolled during active disease. The genes are TRBV30 and TRBJ1-1; no clear D gene. The sequencing input was peripheral blood. The CDR3, as DNA: TGTGCCTGGAGTGTACTAGGTGGTTTGATGAACACTGAAGCTTTCTTT. Protein sequence: CAWSVLGGLMNTEAFF.